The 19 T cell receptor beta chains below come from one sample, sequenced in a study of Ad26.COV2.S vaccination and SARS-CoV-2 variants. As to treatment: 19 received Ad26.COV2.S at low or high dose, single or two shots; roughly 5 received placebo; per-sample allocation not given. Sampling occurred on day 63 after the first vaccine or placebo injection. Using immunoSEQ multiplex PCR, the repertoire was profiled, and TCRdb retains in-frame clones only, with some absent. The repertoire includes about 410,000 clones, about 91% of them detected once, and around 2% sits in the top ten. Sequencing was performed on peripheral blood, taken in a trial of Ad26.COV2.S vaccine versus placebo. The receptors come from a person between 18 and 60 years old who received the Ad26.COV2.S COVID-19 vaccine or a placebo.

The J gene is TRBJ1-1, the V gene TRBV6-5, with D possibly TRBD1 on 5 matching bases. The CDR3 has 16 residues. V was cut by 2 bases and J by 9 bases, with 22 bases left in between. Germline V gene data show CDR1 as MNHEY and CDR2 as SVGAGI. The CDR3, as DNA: TGTGCCAGCAGTTACACCCAAAGACAGCTTAGAACCCAAGCTTTCTTT. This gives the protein CASSYTQRQLRTQAFF.

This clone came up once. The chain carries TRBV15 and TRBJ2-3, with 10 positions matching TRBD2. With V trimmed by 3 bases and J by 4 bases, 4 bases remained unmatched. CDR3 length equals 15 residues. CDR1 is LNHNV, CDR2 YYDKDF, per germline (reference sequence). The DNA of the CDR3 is TGTGCCACCAGCAGGCTAGCGGGAGCGTCAGATACGCAGTATTTT. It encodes CATSRLAGASDTQYF.

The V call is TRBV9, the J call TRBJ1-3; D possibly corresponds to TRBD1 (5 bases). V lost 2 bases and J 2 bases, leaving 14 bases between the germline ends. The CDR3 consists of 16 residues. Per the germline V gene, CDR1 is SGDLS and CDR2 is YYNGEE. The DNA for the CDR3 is TGTGCCAGCAGCGTTCAGGACATTCGCACTGGAAACACCATATATTTT. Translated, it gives CASSVQDIRTGNTIYF.

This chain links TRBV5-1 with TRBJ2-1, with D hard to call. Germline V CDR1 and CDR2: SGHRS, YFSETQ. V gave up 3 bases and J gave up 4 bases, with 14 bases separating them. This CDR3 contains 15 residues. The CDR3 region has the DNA TGCGCCAGCAGCTCAACCCTGGGGTTGTACAATGAGCAGTTCTTC. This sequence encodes CASSSTLGLYNEQFF.

As DNA, the CDR3 is TGTGCCAGCAGTTTGCACGACAGTAGCACTAATGAAAAACTGTTTTTT. Its translation: CASSLHDSSTNEKLFF. The chain combines TRBV6-5 with TRBJ1-4; TRBD1 might be the D (5 bases). Germline V gene sequence: CDR1 MNHEY, CDR2 SVGAGI. Trimming pared 4 bases from V and 2 bases from J, leaving 14 bases between. The CDR3 consists of 16 residues.

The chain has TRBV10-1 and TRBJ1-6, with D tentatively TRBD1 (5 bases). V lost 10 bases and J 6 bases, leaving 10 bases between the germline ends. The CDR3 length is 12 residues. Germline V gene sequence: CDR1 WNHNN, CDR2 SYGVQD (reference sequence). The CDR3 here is CAKGQGNSPLHF. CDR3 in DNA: TGCGCCAAGGGGCAGGGTAATTCACCCCTCCACTTT.

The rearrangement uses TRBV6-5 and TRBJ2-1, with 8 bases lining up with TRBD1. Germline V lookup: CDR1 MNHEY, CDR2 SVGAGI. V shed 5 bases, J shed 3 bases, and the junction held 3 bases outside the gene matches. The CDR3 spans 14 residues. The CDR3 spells CASSRDRNYNEQFF. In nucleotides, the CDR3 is TGTGCCAGCAGTCGGGACAGGAACTACAATGAGCAGTTCTTC.

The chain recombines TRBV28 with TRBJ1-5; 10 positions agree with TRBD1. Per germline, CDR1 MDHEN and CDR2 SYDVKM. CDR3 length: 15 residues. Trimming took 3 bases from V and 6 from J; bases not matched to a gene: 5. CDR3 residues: CASSLGTGDSQPQHF. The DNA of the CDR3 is TGTGCCAGCAGTTTGGGGACAGGGGATAGTCAGCCCCAGCATTTT. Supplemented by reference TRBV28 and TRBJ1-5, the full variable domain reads DVKVTQSSRYLVKRTGEKVFLECVQDMDHENMFWYRQDPGLGLRLIYFSYDVKMKEKGDIPEGYSVSREKKERFSLILESASTNQTSMYLCASSLGTGDSQPQHFGDGTRLSIL.

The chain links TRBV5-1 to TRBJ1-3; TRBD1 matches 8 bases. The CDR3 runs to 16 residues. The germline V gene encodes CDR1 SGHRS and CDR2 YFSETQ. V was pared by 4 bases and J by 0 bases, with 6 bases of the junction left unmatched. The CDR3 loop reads CASSLQGASSGNTIYF. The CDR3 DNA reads TGCGCCAGCAGCCTCCAGGGGGCGAGCTCTGGAAACACCATATATTTT.

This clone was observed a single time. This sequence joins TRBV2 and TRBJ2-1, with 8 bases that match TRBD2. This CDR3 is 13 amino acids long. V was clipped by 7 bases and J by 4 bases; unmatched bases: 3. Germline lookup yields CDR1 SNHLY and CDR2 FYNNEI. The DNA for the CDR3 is TGTGCCAGCAACGGACTAGCTTACAATGAGCAGTTCTTC. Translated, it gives CASNGLAYNEQFF.

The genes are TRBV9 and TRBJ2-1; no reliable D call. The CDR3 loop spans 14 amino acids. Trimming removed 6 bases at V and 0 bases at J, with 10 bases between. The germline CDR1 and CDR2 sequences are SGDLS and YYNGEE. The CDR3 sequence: CASNGGSSYNEQFF. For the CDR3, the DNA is TGTGCCAGCAATGGCGGTAGCTCCTACAATGAGCAGTTCTTC.

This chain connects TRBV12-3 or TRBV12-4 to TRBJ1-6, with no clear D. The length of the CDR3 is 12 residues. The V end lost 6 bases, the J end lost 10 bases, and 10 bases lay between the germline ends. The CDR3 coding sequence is TGTGCCAGCAGCCTCACCCCCTCACCCCTCCACTTT. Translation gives CASSLTPSPLHF.

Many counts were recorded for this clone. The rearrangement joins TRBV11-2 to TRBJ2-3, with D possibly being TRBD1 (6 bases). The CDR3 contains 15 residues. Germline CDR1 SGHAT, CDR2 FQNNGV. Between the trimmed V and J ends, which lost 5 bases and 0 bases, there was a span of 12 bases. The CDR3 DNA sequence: TGTGCCAGCAGCCGGACAGCAGCTAGCACAGATACGCAGTATTTT. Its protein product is CASSRTAASTDTQYF.

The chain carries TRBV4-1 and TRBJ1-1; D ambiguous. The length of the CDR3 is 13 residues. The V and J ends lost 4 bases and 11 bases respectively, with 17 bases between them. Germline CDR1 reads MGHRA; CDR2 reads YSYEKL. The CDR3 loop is CASSPDGMGSAFF. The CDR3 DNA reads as TGCGCCAGCAGCCCTGATGGGATGGGGAGTGCTTTCTTT.

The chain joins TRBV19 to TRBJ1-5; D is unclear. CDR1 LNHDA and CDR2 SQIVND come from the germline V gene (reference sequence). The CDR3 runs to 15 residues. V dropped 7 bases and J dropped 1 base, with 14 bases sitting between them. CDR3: CASTEGRSSNQPQHF. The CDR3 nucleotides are TGTGCCAGTACCGAAGGAAGGAGCAGCAATCAGCCCCAGCATTTT. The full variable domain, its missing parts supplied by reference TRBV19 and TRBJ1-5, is DGGITQSPKYLFRKEGQNVTLSCEQNLNHDAMYWYRQDPGQGLRLIYYSQIVNDFQKGDIAEGYSVSREKKESFPLTVTSAQKNPTAFYLCASTEGRSSNQPQHFGDGTRLSIL.

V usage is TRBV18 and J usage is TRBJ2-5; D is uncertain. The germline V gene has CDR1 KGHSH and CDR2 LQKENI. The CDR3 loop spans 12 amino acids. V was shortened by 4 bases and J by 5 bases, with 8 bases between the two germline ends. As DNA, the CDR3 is TGTGCCAGCTCACGACCAGCGGAGACCCAGTACTTC. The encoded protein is CASSRPAETQYF.

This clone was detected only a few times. The CDR3 nucleotides are TGTGCCAGCAGTGAGGGTGGGCGCCGACGAGATCAGCCCCAGCATTTT. Encoded protein: CASSEGGRRRDQPQHF. V is TRBV2 and J is TRBJ1-5, with D unclear. The CDR3 extends over 16 amino acids. CDR1 and CDR2 from the germline V gene are SNHLY and FYNNEI. Between the trimmed V and J ends, which lost 3 bases and 5 bases, there was a span of 17 bases.

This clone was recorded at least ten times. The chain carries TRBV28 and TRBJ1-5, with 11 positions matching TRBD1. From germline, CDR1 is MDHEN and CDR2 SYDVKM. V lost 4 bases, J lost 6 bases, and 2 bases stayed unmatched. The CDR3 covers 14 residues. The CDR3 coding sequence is TGTGCCAGCAGTTGGACAGGGGGCAGTCAGCCCCAGCATTTT. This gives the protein CASSWTGGSQPQHF.

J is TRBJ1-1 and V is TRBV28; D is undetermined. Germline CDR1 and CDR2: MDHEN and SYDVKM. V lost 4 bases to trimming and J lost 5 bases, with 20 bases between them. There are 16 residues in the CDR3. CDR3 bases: TGTGCCAGCAGTTCCCCCTCCGGGCTTGGAGGGACTGAAGCTTTCTTT. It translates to CASSSPSGLGGTEAFF.